A selection of T cell receptor beta chains follows, all from one sample in a study of T cell responses to AZD1222 COVID-19 vaccine. Repertoires were generated with immunoSEQ multiplex PCR, while TCRdb's copy carries only in-frame clones and drops some. The profile covers 85,000 to 100,000 clones, with 60% to 80% appearing a single time and roughly 21% taken by the ten largest. The material sequenced was peripheral blood, taken on day 0 of AZD1222 vaccination. All receptors come from an adult in good health. The CDR3 runs from the conserved cysteine through the conserved F or W. Expanded clones get a size class; other rows say once, few or many, or leave the size out.

v_call clone_size cdr3_aa
TRBV7-2 NA CASSLAANYGYTF
TRBV6-2/TRBV6-3 NA CASSYTSGRATDTQYF
TRBV29-1 NA CSVTGGGTEAFF
TRBV5-1 NA CASSLDALAGTDTQYF
TRBV27 NA CASSRTSGVSTYEQYF
TRBV6-5 once CASSYSMPGTGNTIYF
TRBV5-6 NA CASSFQDRAAYNEQFF
TRBV27 once CASSLGGAYNEQFF
TRBV3-1/TRBV3-2 NA CASSQDSGVYNEQFF
TRBV11-2 NA CASGRGGSNYGYTF
TRBV5-1 NA CASSLDRQNTEAFF
TRBV6-2/TRBV6-3 NA CASSLQGGRDTEAFF
TRBV27 NA CASSLLRDDPTDTQYF
TRBV10-1 NA CASSESQAGNEQFF
TRBV24-1 NA CATTEGTGVGHNEQFF
TRBV2 NA CASSEAEGGGDTEAFF
TRBV29-1 few CSVEQNYGYTF
TRBV11-2 NA CASSLGDRRGSEKLFF
TRBV5-4 NA CASSPRTGGNTGELFF
TRBV10-3 NA CAISDRRTGGVDTGELFF
TRBV28 NA CASSPTGGDQPQHF
TRBV6-5 NA CASNLGVGEKLFF
TRBV12-3/TRBV12-4 once CASSFLRQFWAFF
TRBV7-9 NA CASSSGQINEKLFF
TRBV3-1/TRBV3-2 NA CASSQDPPGTSGRWEQYF
TRBV19 NA CATRPAGTYEQYF
TRBV18 NA CASSLKLAGSYGYTF
TRBV18 NA CASSPRLAGVYEQYF
TRBV5-6 few CASSLSGNEQFF
TRBV7-8 NA CASSWDRGRREKLFF
TRBV5-6 NA CASSLPNREADTQYF
TRBV7-2 NA CASSLAGGGRGNTGELFF
TRBV5-1 NA CASSRATGGDTGELFF
TRBV11-2 NA CASSLDSPGLAGFVYEQYF
TRBV28 few CASSFRDRASPLHF
TRBV29-1 NA CSVLTSGSSYEQYF
TRBV5-4 NA CASSLGGRGEQFF
TRBV7-9 NA CASSTPGTPLDTQYF
TRBV2 NA CASSEKRATNTGELFF
TRBV30 NA CAWKSGDMSPLHF
TRBV4-1 NA CASSPSWGGSNQPQHF
TRBV19 NA CASSALAGTYNEQFF
TRBV19 NA CASKNVQGGINQPQHF
TRBV12-5 NA CASAGTTSSYSPLHF
TRBV7-7 NA CASSLAPGGQETQYF
TRBV15 NA CATSRVGRSEKLFF
TRBV28 NA CASRIDRVGEQFF
TRBV18 NA CASSPDSWSGGGYTF
TRBV6-5 NA CASSAQWGADTEAFF
TRBV12-3/TRBV12-4 NA CASSLAPQGEQFF
TRBV19 NA CASSIRGAGTGELFF
TRBV4-3 NA CASSQERLAGGLGADTQYF